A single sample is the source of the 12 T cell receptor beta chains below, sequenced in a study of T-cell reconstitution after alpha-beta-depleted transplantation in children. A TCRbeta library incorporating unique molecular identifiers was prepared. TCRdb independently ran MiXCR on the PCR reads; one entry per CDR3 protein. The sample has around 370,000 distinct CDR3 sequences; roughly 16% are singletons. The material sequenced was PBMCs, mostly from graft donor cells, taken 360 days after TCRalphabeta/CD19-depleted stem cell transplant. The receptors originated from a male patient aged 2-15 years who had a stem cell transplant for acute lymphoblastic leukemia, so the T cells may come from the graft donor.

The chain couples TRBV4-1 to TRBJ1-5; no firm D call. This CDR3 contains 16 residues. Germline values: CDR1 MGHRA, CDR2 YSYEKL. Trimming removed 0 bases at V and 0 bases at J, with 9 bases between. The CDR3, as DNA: TGCGCCAGCAGCCAAGATAGAGGCTTTAGCAATCAGCCCCAGCATTTT. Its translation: CASSQDRGFSNQPQHF.

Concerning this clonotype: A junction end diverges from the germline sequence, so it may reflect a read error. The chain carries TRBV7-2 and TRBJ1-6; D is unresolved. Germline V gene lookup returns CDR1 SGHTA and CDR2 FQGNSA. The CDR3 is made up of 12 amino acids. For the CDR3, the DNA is TGTGCCAGCAGATTAGTGGTTGGGACCCTCCACTTT. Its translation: CASRLVVGTLHF.

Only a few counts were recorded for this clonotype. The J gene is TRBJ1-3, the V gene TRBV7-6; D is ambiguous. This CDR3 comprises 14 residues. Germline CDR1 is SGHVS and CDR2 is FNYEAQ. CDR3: CATAPSQIGNTIYF. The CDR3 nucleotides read TGTGCAACCGCCCCGTCACAAATTGGAAACACCATATATTTT.

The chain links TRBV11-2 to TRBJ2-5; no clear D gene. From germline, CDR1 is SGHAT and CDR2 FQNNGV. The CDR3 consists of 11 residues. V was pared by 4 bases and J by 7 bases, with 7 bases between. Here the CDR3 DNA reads TGTGCCAGCAGCTCCCTGGGGACCCAGTACTTC. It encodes CASSSLGTQYF.

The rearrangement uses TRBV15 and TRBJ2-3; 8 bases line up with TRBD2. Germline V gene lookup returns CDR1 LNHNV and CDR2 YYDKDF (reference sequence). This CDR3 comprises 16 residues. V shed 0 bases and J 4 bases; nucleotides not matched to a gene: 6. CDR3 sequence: CATSREYRAGADTQYF. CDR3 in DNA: TGTGCCACCAGCAGAGAGTATCGAGCGGGAGCAGATACGCAGTATTTT.

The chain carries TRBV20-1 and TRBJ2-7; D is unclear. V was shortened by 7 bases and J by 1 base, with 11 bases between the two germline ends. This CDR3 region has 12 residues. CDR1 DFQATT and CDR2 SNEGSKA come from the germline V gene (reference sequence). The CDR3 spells CSVKPESYEQYF. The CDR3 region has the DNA TGCAGTGTGAAGCCGGAGTCCTACGAGCAGTACTTC.

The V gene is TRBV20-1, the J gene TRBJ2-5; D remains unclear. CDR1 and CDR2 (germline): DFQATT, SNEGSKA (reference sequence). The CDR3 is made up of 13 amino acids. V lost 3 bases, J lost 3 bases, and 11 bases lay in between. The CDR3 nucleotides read TGCAGTGCTAGTGGGTTTGGAAAAGAGACCCAGTACTTC. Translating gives CSASGFGKETQYF.

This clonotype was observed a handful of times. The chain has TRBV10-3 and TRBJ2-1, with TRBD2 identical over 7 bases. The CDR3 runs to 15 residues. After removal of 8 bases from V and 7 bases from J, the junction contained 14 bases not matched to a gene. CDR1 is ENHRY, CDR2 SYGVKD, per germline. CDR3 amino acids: CAIALGKRERNEQFF. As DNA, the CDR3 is TGTGCCATCGCCCTAGGGAAGCGGGAAAGAAATGAGCAGTTCTTC.

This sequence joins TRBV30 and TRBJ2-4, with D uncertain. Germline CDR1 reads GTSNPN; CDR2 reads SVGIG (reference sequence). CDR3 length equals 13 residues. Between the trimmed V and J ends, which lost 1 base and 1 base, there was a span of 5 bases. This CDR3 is CAWSARAKNIQYF. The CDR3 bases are TGTGCCTGGAGTGCGAGGGCCAAAAACATTCAGTACTTC.

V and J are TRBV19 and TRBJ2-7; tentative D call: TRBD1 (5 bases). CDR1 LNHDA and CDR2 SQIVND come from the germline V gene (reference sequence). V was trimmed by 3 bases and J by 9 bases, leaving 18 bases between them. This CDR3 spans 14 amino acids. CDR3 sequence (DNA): TGTGCCAGTAGTATGGGTCGCGGTCGAACAGGGCAGTACTTC. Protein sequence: CASSMGRGRTGQYF.

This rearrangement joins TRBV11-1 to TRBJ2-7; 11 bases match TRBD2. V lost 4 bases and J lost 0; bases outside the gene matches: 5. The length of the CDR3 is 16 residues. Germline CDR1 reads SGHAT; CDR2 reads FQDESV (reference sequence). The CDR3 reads CASSSIAGGSSYEQYF. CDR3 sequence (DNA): TGTGCCAGCAGCTCGATAGCGGGAGGGAGCTCCTACGAGCAGTACTTC.

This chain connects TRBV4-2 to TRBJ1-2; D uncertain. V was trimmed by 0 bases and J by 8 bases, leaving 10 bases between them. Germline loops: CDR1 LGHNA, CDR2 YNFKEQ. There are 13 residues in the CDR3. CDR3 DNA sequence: TGTGCCAGCAGCCAAGAAACCTTTTGGGGCTACACCTTC. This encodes CASSQETFWGYTF.